This T cell receptor beta chain is from a study of T cell changes during pregnancy in multiple sclerosis. Clones were read by immunoSEQ multiplex PCR, and TCRdb kept only the in-frame ones, dropping some. The sample has just under 100,000 clones, 80% to 95% seen once. V lost 0 bases to trimming and J lost 5 bases, with 14 bases between them. CDR3 size: 15 residues. The sequence was obtained from a female donor with multiple sclerosis, enrolled in a pregnancy study. The specimen comprised peripheral blood, sampled after pregnancy. The chain combines TRBV5-3 with TRBJ2-5; TRBD1 is a possible D gene (6 bases). TRBV5-3 is annotated as an ORF whose role is uncertain. CDR3 DNA: TGTGCCAGAAGCTTGGGTCAGGGGACACGGGAGACCCAGTACTTC. As protein: CARSLGQGTRETQYF.